This TCR beta chain originates from a study of Ad26.COV2.S vaccination and SARS-CoV-2 variants. From germline, CDR1 is LGHDT and CDR2 YNNKEL (reference sequence). The CDR3 extends over 17 amino acids. Trimming stripped 1 base from V and 0 bases from J, with 13 bases between. As to this clone: Its antigen is unknown.

Treatment described: 19 received Ad26.COV2.S at low or high dose, single or two shots; several received placebo; per-sample allocation not given. It was on day 63 after the first vaccine or placebo injection that samples were taken. Wuhan-strain spike was delivered by a replication-incompetent Ad26 vector. General observations from the study: There was reportedly substantial breadth in spike-specific CD8+ and CD4+ T cell responses after vaccination.

Only in-frame clones appear in the TCRdb table, and some are missing; sequencing was by immunoSEQ multiplex PCR. The sample holds roughly 350,000 clones, around nine tenths seen once. The sequencing used peripheral blood, collected in a trial of Ad26.COV2.S vaccine versus placebo. This chain connects TRBV3-1 (or the pseudogene TRBV3-2) to TRBJ2-1, with D unclear. The origin of this receptor is a person aged 18-65 years who received the Ad26.COV2.S COVID-19 vaccine or a placebo. The CDR3 loop is CASSQASWYTSYNEQFF. The CDR3 DNA sequence: TGTGCCAGCAGCCAAGCATCATGGTATACCTCCTACAATGAGCAGTTCTTC.